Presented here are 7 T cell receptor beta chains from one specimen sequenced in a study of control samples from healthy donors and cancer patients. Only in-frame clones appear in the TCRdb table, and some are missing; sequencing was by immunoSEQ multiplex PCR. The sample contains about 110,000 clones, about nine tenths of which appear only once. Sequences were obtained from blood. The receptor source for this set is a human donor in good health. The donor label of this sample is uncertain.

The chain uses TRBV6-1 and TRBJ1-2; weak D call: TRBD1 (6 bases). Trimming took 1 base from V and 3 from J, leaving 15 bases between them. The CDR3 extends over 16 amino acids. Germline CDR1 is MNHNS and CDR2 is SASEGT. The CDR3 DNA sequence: TGTGCCAGCAGTGAAGTATTAAAAACAGGGCACTATGGCTACACCTTC. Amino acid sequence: CASSEVLKTGHYGYTF.

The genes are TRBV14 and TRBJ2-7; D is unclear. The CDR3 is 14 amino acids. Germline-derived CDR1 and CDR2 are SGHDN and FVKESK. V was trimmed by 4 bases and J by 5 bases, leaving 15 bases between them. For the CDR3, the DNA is TGTGCCAGCAGCCCTGGACGGTATCTTGACGAGCAGTACTTC. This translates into CASSPGRYLDEQYF.

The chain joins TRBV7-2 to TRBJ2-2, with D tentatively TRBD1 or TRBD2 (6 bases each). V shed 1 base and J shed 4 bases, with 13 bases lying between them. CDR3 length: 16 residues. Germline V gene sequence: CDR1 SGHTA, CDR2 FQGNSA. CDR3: CASSLVWGAPTGELFF. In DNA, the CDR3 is TGTGCCAGCAGCTTAGTGTGGGGGGCGCCCACCGGGGAGCTGTTTTTT.

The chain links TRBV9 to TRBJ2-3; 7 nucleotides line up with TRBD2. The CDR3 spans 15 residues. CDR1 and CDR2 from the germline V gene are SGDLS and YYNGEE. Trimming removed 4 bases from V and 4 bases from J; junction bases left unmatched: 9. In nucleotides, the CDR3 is TGTGCCAGCAGCAAATCGACTAGCTGGCCAGATACGCAGTATTTT. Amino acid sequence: CASSKSTSWPDTQYF.

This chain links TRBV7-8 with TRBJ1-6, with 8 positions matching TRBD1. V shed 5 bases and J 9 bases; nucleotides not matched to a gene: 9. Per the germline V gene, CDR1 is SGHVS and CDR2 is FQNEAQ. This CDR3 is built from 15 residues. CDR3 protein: CASSETGAGASPLHF. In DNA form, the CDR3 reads TGTGCCAGCAGCGAGACAGGGGCAGGAGCTTCACCCCTCCACTTT.

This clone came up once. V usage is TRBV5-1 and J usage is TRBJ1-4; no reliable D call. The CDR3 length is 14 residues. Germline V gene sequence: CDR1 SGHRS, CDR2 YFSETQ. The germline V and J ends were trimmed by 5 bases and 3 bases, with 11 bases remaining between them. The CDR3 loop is CASSPGYANEKLFF. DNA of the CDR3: TGCGCCAGCAGTCCGGGTTACGCTAATGAAAAACTGTTTTTT.

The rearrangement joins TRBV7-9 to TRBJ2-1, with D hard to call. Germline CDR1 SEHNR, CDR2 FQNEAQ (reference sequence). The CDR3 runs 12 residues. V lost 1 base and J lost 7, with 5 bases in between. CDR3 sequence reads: CASSLGLNEQFF. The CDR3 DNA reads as TGTGCCAGCAGCTTAGGTCTTAATGAGCAGTTCTTC.